These 15 T cell receptor beta chains were all obtained from the same sample, sequenced in a study of cytomegalovirus exposure and HLA in healthy donors. Assay used: immunoSEQ multiplex PCR; TCRdb lists only in-frame clones, some missing. The sample has 150,000 to 200,000 clones; 90% to 97% are singletons. The sample was PBMCs. The receptors were sampled from a woman aged 18-29 years in good health and CMV-seronegative.

The V call is TRBV27, the J call TRBJ2-3, with TRBD2 identical over 13 bases. V gave up 7 bases and J gave up 1 base; unmatched junction bases: 2. The CDR3 is made up of 15 amino acids. Germline CDR1 is MNHEY and CDR2 is SMNVEV (reference sequence). CDR3 DNA: TGTGCCAGCAACGGACTAGCGGGGGGCACAGATACGCAGTATTTT. Amino acid sequence: CASNGLAGGTDTQYF.

The rearrangement joins TRBV9 to TRBJ1-3; 8 bases line up with TRBD1. Germline CDR1 and CDR2: SGDLS and YYNGEE. V dropped 0 bases and J dropped 0; count of bases not matched to a gene: 8. The CDR3 is made up of 18 amino acids. CDR3: CASSVGPGGAGSGNTIYF. The CDR3 nucleotides are TGTGCCAGCAGCGTAGGGCCAGGGGGCGCCGGCTCTGGAAACACCATATATTTT.

This chain joins TRBV28 and TRBJ1-3; the match to TRBD1 covers 8 bases. Germline-derived CDR1 and CDR2 are MDHEN and SYDVKM. This CDR3 is 14 amino acids long. Trimming at V came to 7 bases and at J to 8 bases, leaving 10 bases not matched to a gene. CDR3 in amino acids: CASTLRTGRDTIYF. In DNA form, the CDR3 reads TGTGCCAGCACCCTCAGGACAGGGCGGGACACCATATATTTT.

The V gene is TRBV7-8, the J gene TRBJ2-2, with D perhaps TRBD1 (6 bases). The CDR3 length is 15 residues. The V end was cut by 6 bases, the J end by 2 bases, with 13 bases between. CDR1 and CDR2 (germline): SGHVS, FQNEAQ. Here the CDR3 DNA reads TGTGCCAGCAGTTCGAGAGGGGGTAACACCGGGGAGCTGTTTTTT. This translates into CASSSRGGNTGELFF.

Concerning this clone itself: The junction departs from the called germline gene at one end, perhaps through a read error. Additional DNA sequences in this sample encode the identical CDR3. This chain joins TRBV2 and TRBJ2-7, with TRBD2 matching over 7 bases. Germline assignment: CDR1 SNHLY and CDR2 FYNNEI. The CDR3 is 12 residues long. This CDR3 reads CASSWRDYEQYF. The CDR3 nucleotides read TGTGCCAGCAGTTGGAGGGACTACGAGCAGTATTTC.

CDR3 nucleotide sequence: TGTGCCAGCAGCCGTTTCGGCCAGGGTAGGGCCAAAAACATTCAGTACTTC. Amino acid sequence: CASSRFGQGRAKNIQYF. The rearrangement uses TRBV11-2 and TRBJ2-4, with D perhaps matching TRBD1 (5 bases). The CDR3 runs 17 residues. The V gene lost 5 bases and the J gene lost 1 base, with 18 bases spanning the gap. Looked up from germline, CDR1 is SGHAT and CDR2 is FQNNGV.

This clone was seen only once. V and J are TRBV19 and TRBJ1-5, with D unclear. Germline lookup yields CDR1 LNHDA and CDR2 SQIVND (reference sequence). The CDR3 is made up of 12 amino acids. V gave up 6 bases and J gave up 3 bases, with 6 bases separating them. The CDR3 DNA reads as TGTGCCAGTAGACTCGACAATCAGCCCCAGCATTTT. Translating gives CASRLDNQPQHF.

This clone showed up just once. V gene TRBV15 combines with J gene TRBJ2-2; tentative D call: TRBD2 (6 bases). The CDR3 has 13 amino acids. Germline V lookup: CDR1 LNHNV, CDR2 YYDKDF (reference sequence). V lost 0 bases to trimming and J lost 7 bases, with 6 bases between them. The CDR3 nucleotides read TGTGCCACCAGCAGAGAGGGGGGCGGGGAGCTGTTTTTT. The encoded protein is CATSREGGGELFF. Full variable domain (remainder filled in from reference TRBV15 and TRBJ2-2): DAMVIQNPRYQVTQFGKPVTLSCSQTLNHNVMYWYQQKSSQAPKLLFHYYDKDFNNEADTPDNFQSRRPNTSFCFLDIRSPGLGDTAMYLCATSREGGGELFFGEGSRLTVL.

V is TRBV2 and J is TRBJ2-7; D perhaps matches TRBD1 (5 bases). V lost 5 bases and J lost 6, with 11 bases in between. The CDR3 has 12 amino acids. Germline lookup yields CDR1 SNHLY and CDR2 FYNNEI. The CDR3 sequence is CASSNRIGEQYF. CDR3 sequence (DNA): TGTGCCAGCAGTAACAGGATTGGCGAGCAGTACTTC.

The rearrangement uses TRBV4-1 and TRBJ2-4; TRBD1 aligns across 8 bases. In germline, CDR1 is MGHRA, CDR2 YSYEKL. This CDR3 has 15 residues. The trim removed 4 bases at V and 9 bases at J, leaving 11 bases unmatched. CDR3 nucleotides: TGCGCCAGCAGCCGCCTGGACAGGGATGAGGTCATTCAGTACTTC. It translates to CASSRLDRDEVIQYF.

This clone was seen once. This CDR3 reads CASSVSQPLAGANVLTF. The CDR3 DNA is TGTGCCAGCAGTGTATCACAACCCTTAGCCGGGGCCAACGTCCTGACTTTC. The chain links TRBV6-1 to TRBJ2-6; D is uncertain. Trimming took 4 bases from V and 4 from J, leaving 17 bases between them. Germline V lookup: CDR1 MNHNS, CDR2 SASEGT. The CDR3 is 17 residues long.

The genes are TRBV27 and TRBJ2-3, with D possibly matching TRBD1 (6 bases). V shed 8 bases and J shed 0 bases, with 15 bases lying between them. The V gene's germline CDR1 is MNHEY and CDR2 SMNVEV (reference sequence). The CDR3 has 15 amino acids. CDR3: CASQWSGVSTDTQYF. The CDR3 nucleotides read TGTGCCAGCCAATGGTCAGGGGTCAGCACAGATACGCAGTATTTT.

V gene TRBV7-9 combines with J gene TRBJ2-7; 7 bases align to TRBD2. J lost 3 bases, V lost 1 base, and 3 bases had no gene match. This CDR3 is built from 14 residues. Germline values: CDR1 SEHNR, CDR2 FQNEAQ (reference sequence). The CDR3 spells CASSLVGTNYEQYF. CDR3 DNA: TGTGCCAGCAGCTTAGTCGGGACTAACTACGAGCAGTACTTC.

In DNA, the CDR3 is TGTGCCAGCAGTGAGTTTCGGGGAAGCTATGGCTACACCTTC. Its protein product is CASSEFRGSYGYTF. The V call is TRBV6-1, the J call TRBJ1-2; D remains ambiguous. V lost 3 bases and J lost 4, with 12 bases in between. The CDR3 covers 14 residues. CDR1 and CDR2 (germline): MNHNS, SASEGT.

The chain combines TRBV2 with TRBJ2-2, with 8 bases identical to TRBD2. This CDR3 contains 14 residues. V trimming: 8 bases; J trimming: 4 bases; junction bases outside the gene matches: 6. CDR1 SNHLY and CDR2 FYNNEI come from the germline V gene. Here the CDR3 reads CASRGGFFTGELFF. CDR3 coding DNA: TGTGCCAGCCGGGGGGGCTTCTTCACCGGGGAGCTGTTTTTT.